This T cell receptor beta chain was captured by sequencing in a study of cytomegalovirus exposure and HLA in healthy donors. Profiling relied on immunoSEQ multiplex PCR, and the TCRdb table lists in-frame clones only, not all of them. The sample includes some 40,000 clones, 90% to 95% of them seen just once. This CDR3 spans 16 amino acids. Trimming at V came to 4 bases and at J to 6 bases, leaving 15 bases not matched to a gene. Per the germline V gene, CDR1 is SGDLS and CDR2 is YYNGEE. V and J are TRBV9 and TRBJ2-7; TRBD1 aligns across 8 bases. This receptor was taken from a man aged 18 to 29 in good health and CMV-seronegative. Sequenced: PBMCs. The CDR3 DNA sequence: TGTGCCAGCAGCACGCACAACCCAGGACAGGGCGGCGAGCAGTACTTC. Its translation is CASSTHNPGQGGEQYF.